This T cell receptor (beta chain) was documented in a study of T cell changes during pregnancy in multiple sclerosis. CDR3 length equals 15 residues. Germline CDR1 and CDR2: SGHRS and YFSETQ. V gave up 2 bases and J gave up 3 bases; unmatched junction bases: 2. Repertoires were generated with immunoSEQ multiplex PCR, while TCRdb's copy carries only in-frame clones and drops some. The table shows roughly 46,000 clones, with almost 95% occurring only once. V is TRBV5-1 and J is TRBJ2-3, with 11 bases identical to TRBD2. The material sequenced was CD8+ T cells from peripheral blood mononuclear cells, taken in the first trimester of pregnancy. This clonotype was sampled from a female donor with multiple sclerosis, enrolled in a pregnancy study. The CDR3 DNA reads TGCGCCAGCAGCTTTAGGACTAGCGGGACAGATACGCAGTATTTT. Translation gives CASSFRTSGTDTQYF.